This T cell receptor beta chain was identified in a study of cytomegalovirus exposure and HLA in healthy donors. The PCR used 60 Vbeta and 13 Jbeta primers. The assay was immunoSEQ multiplex PCR, and TCRdb's table has in-frame clones only and misses some. The sample lists 150,000 to 200,000 clones, 75% to 85% occurring once. In this sample, this clone turned up once. V shed 7 bases and J 3 bases; nucleotides not matched to a gene: 7. Germline CDR1 reads SGDLS; CDR2 reads YYNGEE. The length of the CDR3 is 15 residues. The chain recombines TRBV9 with TRBJ2-6; TRBD1 matches at 7 bases. Sequenced material: PBMCs. The sequence came from a young woman in good health and CMV-seronegative. This CDR3 is CASGVGGFGANVLTF. CDR3 coding DNA: TGTGCCAGCGGGGTAGGGGGCTTTGGGGCCAACGTCCTGACTTTC.